The clone carrying this T cell receptor beta chain was seen a few times. Its antigen is not known. Unique molecular identifiers tagged every individual TCR cDNA molecule. TCRdb re-analysed the 5' RACE reads in MiXCR, keeping a single row per CDR3 protein. The sample includes 5,500 to 8,000 distinct CDR3 sequences, about a fifth of them seen just once. The time point denotes: sample taken at primary tumor resection. Tumor, nontumor lung or frozen PBMC supplied whole RNA, sequenced without sorting. The roughly 79 donors had untreated early-stage non-small cell lung cancer. These data belong to a study of spatial heterogeneity in lung cancer. Study background: Mean representation of each unique TCR and UMI combination in the raw reads exceeded 9.5 occurrences. Study-level points and caveats: Compared with follow-up, resection was when ubiquitous expanded tumor TCRs appeared in blood more.

Per germline, CDR1 DFQATT and CDR2 SNEGSKA (reference sequence). CDR3 length: 13 residues. The ends were cut back, 2 bases at V and 7 bases at J, with 14 bases in the middle. This specimen was PBMCs, taken at surgery. This receptor was obtained from a female donor with early-stage non-small cell lung cancer. This rearrangement joins TRBV20-1 to TRBJ1-2; weak D call: TRBD1 (5 bases). The CDR3 protein is CSARSREGLGYTF. The CDR3 DNA reads as TGCAGTGCTAGATCCAGGGAAGGTCTTGGCTACACCTTC.